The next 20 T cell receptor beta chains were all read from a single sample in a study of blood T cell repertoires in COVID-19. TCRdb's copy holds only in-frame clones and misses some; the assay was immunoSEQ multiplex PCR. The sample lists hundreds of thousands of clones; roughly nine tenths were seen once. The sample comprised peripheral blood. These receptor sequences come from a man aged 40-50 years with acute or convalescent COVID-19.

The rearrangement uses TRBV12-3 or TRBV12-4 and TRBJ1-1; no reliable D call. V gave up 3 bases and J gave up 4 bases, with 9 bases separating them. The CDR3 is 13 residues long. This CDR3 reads CASSFGEGTEAFF. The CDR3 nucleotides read TGTGCCAGCAGTTTTGGGGAGGGCACTGAAGCTTTCTTT.

The CDR3 sequence: CASSRGQDTEAFF. The CDR3 bases are TGTGCCAGCAGTCGGGGACAGGACACTGAAGCTTTCTTT. This sequence joins TRBV6-5 and TRBJ1-1; 8 nucleotides match TRBD1. This CDR3 is 13 amino acids long. Trimming took 5 bases from V and 3 from J; bases not matched to a gene: 2. Germline V CDR1 and CDR2: MNHEY, SVGAGI.

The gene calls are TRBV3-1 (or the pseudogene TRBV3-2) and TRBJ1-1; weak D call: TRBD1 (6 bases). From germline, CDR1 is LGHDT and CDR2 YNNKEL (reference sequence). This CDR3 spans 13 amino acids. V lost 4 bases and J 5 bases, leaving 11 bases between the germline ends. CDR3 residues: CASSRRTGTEAFF. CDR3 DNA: TGTGCCAGCAGCCGTCGCACAGGGACTGAAGCTTTCTTT.

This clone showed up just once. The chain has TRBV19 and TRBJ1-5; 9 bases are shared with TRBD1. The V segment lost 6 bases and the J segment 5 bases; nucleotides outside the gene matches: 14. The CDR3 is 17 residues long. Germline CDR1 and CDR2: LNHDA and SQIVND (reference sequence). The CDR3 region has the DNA TGTGCCAGTAGGGAGAATCCGGGACAGGGCCGTGATCAGCCCCAGCATTTT. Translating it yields CASRENPGQGRDQPQHF.

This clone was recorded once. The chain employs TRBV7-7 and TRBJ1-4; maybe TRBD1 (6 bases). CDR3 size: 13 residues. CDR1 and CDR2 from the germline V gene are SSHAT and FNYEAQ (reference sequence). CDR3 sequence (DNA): TGTGCTACCTCTCGGGGGGCTGGCGAAAAACTGTTTTTT. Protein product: CATSRGAGEKLFF.

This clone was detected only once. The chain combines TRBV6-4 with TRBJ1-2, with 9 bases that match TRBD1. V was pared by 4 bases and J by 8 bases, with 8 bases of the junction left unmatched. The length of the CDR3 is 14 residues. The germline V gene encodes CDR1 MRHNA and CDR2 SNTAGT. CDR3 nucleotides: TGTGCCAGCAGTGGGGGACAGGGTTTTGACGGCTACACCTTC. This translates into CASSGGQGFDGYTF.

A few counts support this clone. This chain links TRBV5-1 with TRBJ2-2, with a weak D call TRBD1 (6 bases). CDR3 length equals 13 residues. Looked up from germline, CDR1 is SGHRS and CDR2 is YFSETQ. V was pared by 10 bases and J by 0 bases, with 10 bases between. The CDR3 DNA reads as TGCGCCGCAGGGGATTCGAACACCGGGGAGCTGTTTTTT. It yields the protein CAAGDSNTGELFF.

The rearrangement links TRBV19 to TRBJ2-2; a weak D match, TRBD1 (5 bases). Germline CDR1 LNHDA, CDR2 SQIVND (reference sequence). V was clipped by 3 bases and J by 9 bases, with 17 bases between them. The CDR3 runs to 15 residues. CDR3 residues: CASSIWTPETRELFF. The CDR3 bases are TGTGCCAGTAGTATTTGGACACCAGAGACCCGGGAGCTGTTTTTT.

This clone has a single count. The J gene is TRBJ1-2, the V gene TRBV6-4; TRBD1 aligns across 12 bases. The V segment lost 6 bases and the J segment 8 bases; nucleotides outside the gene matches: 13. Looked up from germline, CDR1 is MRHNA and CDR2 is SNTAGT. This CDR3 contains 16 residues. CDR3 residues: CASSPGTGGPAEGYTF. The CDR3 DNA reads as TGTGCCAGCAGCCCCGGGACAGGGGGCCCTGCGGAGGGCTACACCTTC.

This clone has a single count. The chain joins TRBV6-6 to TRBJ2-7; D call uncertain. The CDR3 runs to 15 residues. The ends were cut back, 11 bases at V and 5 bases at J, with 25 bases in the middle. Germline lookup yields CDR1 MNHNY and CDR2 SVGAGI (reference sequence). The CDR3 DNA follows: TGTGCCGCAACCCTTTCTCCAGGCCAAGTAGACGAGCAGTACTTC. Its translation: CAATLSPGQVDEQYF.

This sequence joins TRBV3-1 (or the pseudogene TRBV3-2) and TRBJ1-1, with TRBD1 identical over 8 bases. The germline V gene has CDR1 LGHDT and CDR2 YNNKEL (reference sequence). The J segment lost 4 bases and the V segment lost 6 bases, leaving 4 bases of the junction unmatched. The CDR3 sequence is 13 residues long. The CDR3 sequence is CASRRQGSTEAFF. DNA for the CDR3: TGTGCCAGCAGGAGACAGGGGAGCACTGAAGCTTTCTTT.

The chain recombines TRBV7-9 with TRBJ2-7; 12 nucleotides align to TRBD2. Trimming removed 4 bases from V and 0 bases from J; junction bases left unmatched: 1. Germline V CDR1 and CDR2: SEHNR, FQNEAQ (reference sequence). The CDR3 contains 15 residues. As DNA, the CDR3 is TGTGCCAGCAGCTCGACTAGCGGGGGCTCCTACGAGCAGTACTTC. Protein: CASSSTSGGSYEQYF. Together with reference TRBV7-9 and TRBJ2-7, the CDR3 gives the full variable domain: DTGVSQNPRHKITKRGQNVTFRCDPISEHNRLYWYRQTLGQGPEFLTYFQNEAQLEKSRLLSDRFSAERPKGSFSTLEIQRTEQGDSAMYLCASSSTSGGSYEQYFGPGTRLTVT.

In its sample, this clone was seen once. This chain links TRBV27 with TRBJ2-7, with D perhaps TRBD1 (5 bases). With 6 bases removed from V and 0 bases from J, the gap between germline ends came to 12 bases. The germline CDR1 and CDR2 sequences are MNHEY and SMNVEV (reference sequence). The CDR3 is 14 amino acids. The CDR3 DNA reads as TGTGCCAGCAGCCGGACAACCTCCTCCTACGAGCAGTACTTC. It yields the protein CASSRTTSSYEQYF.

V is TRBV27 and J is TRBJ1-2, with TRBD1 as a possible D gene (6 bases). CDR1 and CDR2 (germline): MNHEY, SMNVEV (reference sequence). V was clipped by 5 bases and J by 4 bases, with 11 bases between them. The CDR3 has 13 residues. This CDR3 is CASSRGTSYGYTF. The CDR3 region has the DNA TGTGCCAGCAGTAGGGGGACGAGCTATGGCTACACCTTC.

CDR3 region: CASSLPRTGGSNTEAFF. CDR3 DNA sequence: TGTGCCAGCAGCTTACCCAGGACAGGGGGCTCGAACACTGAAGCTTTCTTT. The V and J genes are TRBV7-8 and TRBJ1-1; 11 bases are shared with TRBD1. Per germline, CDR1 SGHVS and CDR2 FQNEAQ. The V gene end was trimmed by 2 bases and the J gene end by 1 base; junction bases not matched to a gene: 6. This CDR3 has 17 residues.

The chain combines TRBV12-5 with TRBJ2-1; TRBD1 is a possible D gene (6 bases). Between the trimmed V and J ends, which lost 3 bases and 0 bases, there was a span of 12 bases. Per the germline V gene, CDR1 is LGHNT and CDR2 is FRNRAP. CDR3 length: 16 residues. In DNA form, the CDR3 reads TGTGCTAGTGGTTTATTCAGGGGACCCTCCTACAATGAGCAGTTCTTC. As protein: CASGLFRGPSYNEQFF.

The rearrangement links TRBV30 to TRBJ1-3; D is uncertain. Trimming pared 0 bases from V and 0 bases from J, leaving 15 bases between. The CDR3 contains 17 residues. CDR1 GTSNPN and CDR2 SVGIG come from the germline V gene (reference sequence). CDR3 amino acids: CAWSVGLAGSSGNTIYF. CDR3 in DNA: TGTGCCTGGAGTGTAGGACTGGCGGGAAGCTCTGGAAACACCATATATTTT.

The CDR3 region is CASSFRRDELFF. The CDR3, as DNA: TGTGCCAGCAGTTTCCGCAGGGATGAACTGTTTTTT. The chain has TRBV28 and TRBJ1-4, with TRBD1 as a possible D gene (5 bases). Trimming cost V 3 bases and J 12 bases, with 11 bases left between them. Germline CDR1 is MDHEN and CDR2 is SYDVKM. The CDR3 totals 12 residues.

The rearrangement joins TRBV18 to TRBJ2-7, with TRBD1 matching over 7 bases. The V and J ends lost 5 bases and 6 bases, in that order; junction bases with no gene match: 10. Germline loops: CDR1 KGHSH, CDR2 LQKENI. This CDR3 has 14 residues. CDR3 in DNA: TGTGCCAGCTCAGGCCGGGGAGAGGGGGCCGAGCAGTACTTC. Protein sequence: CASSGRGEGAEQYF.

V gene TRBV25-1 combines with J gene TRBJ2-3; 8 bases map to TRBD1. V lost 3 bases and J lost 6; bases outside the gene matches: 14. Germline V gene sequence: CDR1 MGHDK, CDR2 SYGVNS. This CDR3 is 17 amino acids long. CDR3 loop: CASSELPRQGLVDTQYF. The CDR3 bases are TGTGCCAGCAGTGAGCTCCCACGACAGGGGTTAGTCGATACGCAGTATTTT.